This T cell receptor (beta chain) was captured in a study of identical twins. Overall study results and limits: Within cord blood, abundant beta clonotypes carried fewer insertions, but memory repertoires showed no such trend. Recombination models fit unrelated individuals' TCR alpha sharing but underestimated twins'. Within beta out-of-frame sequences, the excess sharing observed between twins was weaker.

Notes on this clonotype: The antigen remains undetermined.

Template switching created a universal primer site, and the cDNA included unique molecular identifiers. A single record per CDR3 protein comes from TCRdb applying MiXCR to the 5' RACE reads. The sample holds approximately 590,000 distinct CDR3 sequences, more than 9% seen once. The data were also submitted as part of a second study, on yellow fever vaccine responses in identical twins.

The material sequenced was PBMCs. This clonotype originated in a woman between 18 and 29 years old in good health.

CDR3 nucleotide sequence: TGTGCCAGCAGTTACGATTTCGGGAGTACTACAATAACAGATACGCAGTATTTT. Its translation is CASSYDFGSTTITDTQYF. V is TRBV6-2 or TRBV6-3 and J is TRBJ2-3; tentatively, D is TRBD2 (6 bases). In germline, CDR1 is MNHEY, CDR2 SVGEGT. The CDR3 is made up of 18 amino acids. Trimming removed 2 bases at V and 3 bases at J, with 21 bases between.